The subject of this entry is one T cell receptor (beta chain). These data originate in a study of blood T cell repertoires in COVID-19. Study-level information: Sample material is recorded as cDNA or gDNA derived from T cells, B-cell-depleted T cells, or PBMCs.

The CDR3 consists of 13 residues. Between the trimmed V and J ends, which lost 3 bases and 5 bases, there was a span of 8 bases. The germline gives CDR1 WSHSY, CDR2 SAAADI. Method: immunoSEQ multiplex PCR; TCRdb's copy keeps in-frame clones and lacks some. This sample has roughly 250,000 clones; approximately 90% occur once, and the top ten carry 2.6%. This TCR derives from a woman aged 30 to 39 with acute COVID-19. Specimen: PBMCs or T cells enriched from blood (not recorded which). The rearrangement links TRBV10-2 to TRBJ1-5, with D perhaps matching TRBD1 (5 bases). CDR3 coding DNA: TGCGCCAGCAGTGATGGGGGGTATCAGCCCCAGCATTTT. It translates to CASSDGGYQPQHF.